One and the same sample provided the 6 T cell receptor beta chains below, sequenced in a study of blood T cell repertoires in COVID-19. Produced via immunoSEQ multiplex PCR; TCRdb's table is partial and in-frame only. The sample lists a few hundred thousand clones, around 82% occurring once. The sample comprised peripheral blood. These receptors were collected from a woman older than 75 with acute or convalescent COVID-19.

The chain combines TRBV3-1 (or the pseudogene TRBV3-2) with TRBJ1-6, with D possibly TRBD1 on 5 matching bases. Germline V CDR1 and CDR2: LGHDT, YNNKEL (reference sequence). The germline V and J ends were trimmed by 1 base and 9 bases, with 13 bases remaining between them. The CDR3 is 15 amino acids. The CDR3 region has the DNA TGTGCCAGCAGCCAAGTATCAGCTCAGGGTTCACCCCTCCACTTT. It codes for CASSQVSAQGSPLHF.

The gene calls are TRBV9 and TRBJ2-7, with TRBD2 as a possible D gene (7 bases). CDR1 and CDR2 (germline): SGDLS, YYNGEE. V dropped 0 bases and J dropped 2 bases, with 15 bases sitting between them. This CDR3 has 16 residues. CDR3 in DNA: TGTGCCAGCAGCGTAGGGGGGGGCGGTTCAGCCTACGAGCAGTACTTC. It yields the protein CASSVGGGGSAYEQYF.

CDR3: CASSPTRNTEAFF. In DNA, the CDR3 is TGTGCCAGTAGCCCAACAAGGAACACTGAAGCTTTCTTT. V is TRBV19 and J is TRBJ1-1; D gene ambiguous. CDR1 and CDR2 (germline): LNHDA, SQIVND (reference sequence). V was clipped by 6 bases and J by 1 base, with 9 bases between them. This CDR3 spans 13 amino acids. Full variable domain (rest looked up from reference TRBV19 and TRBJ1-1): DGGITQSPKYLFRKEGQNVTLSCEQNLNHDAMYWYRQDPGQGLRLIYYSQIVNDFQKGDIAEGYSVSREKKESFPLTVTSAQKNPTAFYLCASSPTRNTEAFFGQGTRLTVV.

V usage is TRBV4-2 and J usage is TRBJ1-1, with TRBD1 as a possible D gene (6 bases). The CDR3 is 15 amino acids. Germline CDR1 is LGHNA and CDR2 is YNFKEQ. V was clipped by 4 bases and J by 0 bases, with 12 bases between them. The CDR3 loop is CASSPRQGMNTEAFF. Written as DNA, the CDR3 is TGTGCCAGCAGCCCCCGGCAGGGGATGAACACTGAAGCTTTCTTT.

V and J are TRBV5-1 and TRBJ2-1, with D possibly being TRBD1 (6 bases). Per germline, CDR1 SGHRS and CDR2 YFSETQ. This CDR3 region has 17 residues. Trimming removed 6 bases from V and 4 bases from J, with 23 bases in between. The DNA of the CDR3 is TGCGCCAGCACCGACATCAGTAGAGGGGGTCTATACAATGAGCAGTTCTTC. Its protein product is CASTDISRGGLYNEQFF.

The chain uses TRBV30 and TRBJ1-2; 9 positions match TRBD1. The CDR3 has 14 residues. V shed 5 bases and J 8 bases; nucleotides not matched to a gene: 12. Germline V gene sequence: CDR1 GTSNPN, CDR2 SVGIG (reference sequence). The CDR3 loop reads CAWGRLQGAGGYTF. CDR3 bases: TGTGCCTGGGGGAGACTACAGGGGGCAGGCGGCTACACCTTC.